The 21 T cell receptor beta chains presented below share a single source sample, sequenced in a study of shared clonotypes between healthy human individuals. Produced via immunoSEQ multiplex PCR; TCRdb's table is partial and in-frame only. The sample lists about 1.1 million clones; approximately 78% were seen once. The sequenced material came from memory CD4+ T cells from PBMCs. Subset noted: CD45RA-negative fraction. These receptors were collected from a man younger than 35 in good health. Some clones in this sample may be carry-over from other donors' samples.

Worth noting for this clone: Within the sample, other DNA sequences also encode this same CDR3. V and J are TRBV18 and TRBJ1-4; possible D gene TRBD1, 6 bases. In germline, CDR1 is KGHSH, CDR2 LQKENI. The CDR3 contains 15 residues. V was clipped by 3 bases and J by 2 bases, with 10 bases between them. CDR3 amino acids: CASSPQGITNEKLFF. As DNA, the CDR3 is TGTGCCAGCTCACCTCAGGGGATTACTAATGAAAAACTGTTTTTT.

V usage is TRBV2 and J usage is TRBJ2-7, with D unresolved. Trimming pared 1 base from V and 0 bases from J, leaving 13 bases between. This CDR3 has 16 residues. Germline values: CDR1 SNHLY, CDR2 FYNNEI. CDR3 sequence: CASSEDLSASSYEQYF. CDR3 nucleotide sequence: TGTGCCAGCAGTGAAGATCTGTCAGCGAGCTCCTACGAGCAGTACTTC.

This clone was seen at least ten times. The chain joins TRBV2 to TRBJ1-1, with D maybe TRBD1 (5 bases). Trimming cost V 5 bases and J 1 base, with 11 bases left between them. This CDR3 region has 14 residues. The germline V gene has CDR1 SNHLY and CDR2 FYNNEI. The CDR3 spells CASSKGYENTEAFF. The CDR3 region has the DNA TGTGCCAGCAGTAAGGGGTATGAGAACACTGAAGCTTTCTTT.

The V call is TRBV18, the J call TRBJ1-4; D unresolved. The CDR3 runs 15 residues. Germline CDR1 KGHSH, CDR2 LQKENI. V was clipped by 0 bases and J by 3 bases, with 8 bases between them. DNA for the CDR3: TGTGCCAGCTCACCACCGTGGCCCCCTAATGAAAAACTGTTTTTT. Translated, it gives CASSPPWPPNEKLFF.

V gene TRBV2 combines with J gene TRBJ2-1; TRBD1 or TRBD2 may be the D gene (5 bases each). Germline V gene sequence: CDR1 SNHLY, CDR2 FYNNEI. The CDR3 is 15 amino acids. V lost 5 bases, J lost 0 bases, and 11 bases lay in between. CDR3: CASSSLGTSYNEQFF. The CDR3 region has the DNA TGTGCCAGCAGTTCCCTAGGGACCTCCTACAATGAGCAGTTCTTC.

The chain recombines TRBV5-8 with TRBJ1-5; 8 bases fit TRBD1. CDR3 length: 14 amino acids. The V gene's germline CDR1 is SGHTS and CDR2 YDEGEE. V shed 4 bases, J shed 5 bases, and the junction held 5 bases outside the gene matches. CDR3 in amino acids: CASSPQGEYQPQHF. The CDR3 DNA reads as TGTGCCAGCAGCCCACAGGGGGAGTATCAGCCCCAGCATTTT.

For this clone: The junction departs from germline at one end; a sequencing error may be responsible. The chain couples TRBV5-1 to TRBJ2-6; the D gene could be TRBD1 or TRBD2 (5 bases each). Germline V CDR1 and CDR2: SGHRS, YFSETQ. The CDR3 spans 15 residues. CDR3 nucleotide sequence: TGCGCCAGCAGATTGGGGGTGGCTGGGGCCAACGTCCTGACTTTC. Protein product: CASRLGVAGANVLTF.

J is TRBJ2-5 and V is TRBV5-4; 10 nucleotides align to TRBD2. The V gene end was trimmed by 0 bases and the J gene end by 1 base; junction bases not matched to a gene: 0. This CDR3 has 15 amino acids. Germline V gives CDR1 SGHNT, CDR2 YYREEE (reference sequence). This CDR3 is CASSLASGGQETQYF. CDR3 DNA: TGTGCCAGCAGCTTGGCTAGCGGGGGCCAAGAGACCCAGTACTTC.

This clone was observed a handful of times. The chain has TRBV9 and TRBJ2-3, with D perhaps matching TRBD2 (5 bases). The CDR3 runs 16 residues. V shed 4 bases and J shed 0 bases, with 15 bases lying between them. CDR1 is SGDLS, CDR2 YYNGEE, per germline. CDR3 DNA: TGTGCCAGCAGCCCTAGCACTGCGACTAGCACAGATACGCAGTATTTT. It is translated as CASSPSTATSTDTQYF.

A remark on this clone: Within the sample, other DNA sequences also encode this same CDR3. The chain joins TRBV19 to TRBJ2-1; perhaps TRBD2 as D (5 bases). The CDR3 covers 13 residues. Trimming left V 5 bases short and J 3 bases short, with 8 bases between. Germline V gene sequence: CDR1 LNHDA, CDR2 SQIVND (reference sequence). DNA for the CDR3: TGTGCCAGTAGTCCCGGAGGCTACAATGAGCAGTTCTTC. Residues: CASSPGGYNEQFF.

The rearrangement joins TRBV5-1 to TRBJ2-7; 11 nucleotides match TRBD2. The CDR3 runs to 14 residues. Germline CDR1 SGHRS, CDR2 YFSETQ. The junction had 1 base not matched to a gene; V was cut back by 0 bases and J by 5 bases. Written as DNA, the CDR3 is TGCGCCAGCAGCTTGGCACTAGCGGGAGACGAGCAGTACTTC. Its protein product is CASSLALAGDEQYF.

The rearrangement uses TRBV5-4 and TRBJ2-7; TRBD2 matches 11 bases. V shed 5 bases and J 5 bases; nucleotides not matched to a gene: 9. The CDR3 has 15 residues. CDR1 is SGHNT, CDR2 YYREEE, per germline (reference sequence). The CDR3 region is CASRPPGTSGDEQYF. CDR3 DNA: TGTGCCAGCAGACCCCCCGGGACTAGCGGAGACGAGCAGTACTTC. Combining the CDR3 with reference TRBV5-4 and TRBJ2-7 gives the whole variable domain ETGVTQSPTHLIKTRGQQVTLRCSSQSGHNTVSWYQQALGQGPQFIFQYYREEENGRGNFPPRFSGLQFPNYSSELNVNALELDDSALYLCASRPPGTSGDEQYFGPGTRLTVT.

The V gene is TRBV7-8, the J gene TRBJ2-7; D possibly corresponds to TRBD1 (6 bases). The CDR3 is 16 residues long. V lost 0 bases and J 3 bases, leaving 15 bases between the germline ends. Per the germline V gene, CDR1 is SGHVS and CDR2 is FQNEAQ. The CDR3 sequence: CASSLAARGINYEQYF. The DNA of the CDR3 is TGTGCCAGCAGCTTAGCCGCCAGGGGAATAAACTACGAGCAGTACTTC.

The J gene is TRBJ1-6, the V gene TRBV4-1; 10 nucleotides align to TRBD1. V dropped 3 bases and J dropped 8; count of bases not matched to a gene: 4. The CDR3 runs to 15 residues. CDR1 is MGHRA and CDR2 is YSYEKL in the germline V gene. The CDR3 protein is CASSQSGTGDSPLHF. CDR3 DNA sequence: TGCGCCAGCAGCCAGAGCGGGACAGGGGATTCACCCCTCCACTTT.

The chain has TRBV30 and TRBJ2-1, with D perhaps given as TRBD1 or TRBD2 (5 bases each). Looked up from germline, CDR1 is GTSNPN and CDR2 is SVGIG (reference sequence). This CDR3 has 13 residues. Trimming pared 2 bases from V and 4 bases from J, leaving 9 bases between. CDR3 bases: TGTGCCTGGAGTAAGGGACCATACAATGAGCAGTTCTTC. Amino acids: CAWSKGPYNEQFF.

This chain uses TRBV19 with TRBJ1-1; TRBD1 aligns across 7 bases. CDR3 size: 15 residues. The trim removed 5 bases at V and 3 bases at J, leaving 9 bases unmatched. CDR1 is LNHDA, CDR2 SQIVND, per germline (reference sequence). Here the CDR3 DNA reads TGTGCCAGTAGTCCCACAGGGGTTGGAGACACTGAAGCTTTCTTT. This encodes CASSPTGVGDTEAFF.

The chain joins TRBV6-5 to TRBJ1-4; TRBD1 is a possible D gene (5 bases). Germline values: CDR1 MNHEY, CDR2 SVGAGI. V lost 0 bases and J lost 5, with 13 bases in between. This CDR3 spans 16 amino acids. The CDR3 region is CASSYSNPGLNEKLFF. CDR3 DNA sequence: TGTGCCAGCAGTTACTCGAATCCAGGGCTCAATGAAAAACTGTTTTTT.

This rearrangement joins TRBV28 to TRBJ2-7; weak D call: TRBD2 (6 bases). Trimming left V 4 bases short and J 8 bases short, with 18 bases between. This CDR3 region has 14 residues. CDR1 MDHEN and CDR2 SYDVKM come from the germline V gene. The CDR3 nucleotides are TGTGCCAGCAGTTGGGAGGACGGAGATACGAAGCAGTACTTC. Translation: CASSWEDGDTKQYF.

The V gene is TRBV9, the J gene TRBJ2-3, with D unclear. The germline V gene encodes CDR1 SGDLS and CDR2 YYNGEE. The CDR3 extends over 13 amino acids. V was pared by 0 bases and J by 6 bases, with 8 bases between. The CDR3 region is CASSVGGRDTQYF. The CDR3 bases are TGTGCCAGCAGCGTAGGGGGAAGGGATACGCAGTATTTT.

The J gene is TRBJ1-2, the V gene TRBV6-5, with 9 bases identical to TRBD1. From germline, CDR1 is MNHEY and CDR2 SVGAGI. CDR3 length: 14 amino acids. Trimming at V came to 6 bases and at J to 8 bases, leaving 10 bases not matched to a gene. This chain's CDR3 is CASRLQGQGRGYTF. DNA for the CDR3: TGTGCCAGCAGGCTTCAAGGACAGGGGCGAGGCTACACCTTC.

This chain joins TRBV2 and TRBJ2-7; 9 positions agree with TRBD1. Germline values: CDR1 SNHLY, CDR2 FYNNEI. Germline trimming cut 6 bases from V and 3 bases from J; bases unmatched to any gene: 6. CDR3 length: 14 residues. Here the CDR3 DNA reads TGTGCCAGCAGCCGATCGGACAGGGGCTACGAGCAGTACTTC. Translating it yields CASSRSDRGYEQYF.